The entry below gives a single T cell receptor (beta chain) sequence along with its context. Described time point: patch test 3, about 24 weeks after DPC sensitization. As to treatment: therapeutic diphenylcyclopropenone sensitization with weekly scalp DPC. This entry comes from a study of human T cells and chemical hapten exposure. Single cDNA molecules in the library carried unique molecular identifiers attached during preparation. TCRdb re-analysed the RACE reads in MiXCR, keeping a single row per CDR3 protein. The profile shows about 190,000 distinct CDR3 sequences, around a quarter of them singletons. This CDR3 contains 12 residues. Germline V CDR1 and CDR2: SGHDT, YYEEEE. The V and J ends lost 4 bases and 1 base respectively, with 5 bases between them.

J is TRBJ1-1 and V is TRBV5-6; D gene ambiguous. The TCR originated in a woman aged 40 to 50 with alopecia areata. Some clones in this sample may be carry-over from other donors' samples. This specimen was whole blood, taken in connection with sensitization to the hapten diphenylcyclopropenone (DPC). CDR3 sequence (DNA): TGTGCCAGCAGCGATGCGAACACTGAAGCTTTCTTT. Its translation is CASSDANTEAFF.